The clone carrying this T cell receptor beta chain has ten or more counts. Its antigen is not identified. The data are from a study of blood T cells in healthy people across ages. Points from the study as a whole: Percentage of naive T cells showed a strong correlation with TCR beta diversity. Naive CD4+ cells and diversity were both higher in long-lived donors than in aged donors.

CDR3 length: 14 amino acids. V lost 0 bases, J lost 5 bases, and 8 bases lay in between. Germline CDR1 reads LGHDT; CDR2 reads YNNKEL (reference sequence). A second PCR of 7 to 11 cycles used a sample-barcoded 5' primer and a J-beta primer mix. One entry per CDR3 protein, called by TCRdb with MiXCR from the 5' RACE reads. The table has 590,000 or so distinct CDR3 sequences, 25% to 35% seen once. Source material: blood. The rearrangement uses TRBV3-1 and TRBJ2-1; no reliable D call. The sequence derives from a woman older than 75 in good health. The CDR3 DNA sequence: TGTGCCAGCAGCCAAGATGGGCTACACAATGAGCAGTTCTTC. Translating it yields CASSQDGLHNEQFF.